The 2 T cell receptor beta chains below were found in one sample sequenced in a study of blood T cell repertoires in COVID-19. Sequencing used immunoSEQ multiplex PCR; TCRdb keeps in-frame clones, though not all of them. The sample has approximately 120,000 clones, around 83% seen once. Sequenced sample: peripheral blood. The origin of the receptors is a human donor in a cohort sampled during active COVID-19.

The chain joins TRBV6-1 to TRBJ2-1; 9 bases line up with TRBD1. Germline assignment: CDR1 MNHNS and CDR2 SASEGT. V was pared by 0 bases and J by 8 bases, with 8 bases of the junction left unmatched. The CDR3 consists of 16 residues. The CDR3: CASSEATGDRAHEQFF. The DNA for the CDR3 is TGTGCCAGCAGTGAAGCGACGGGGGACAGGGCTCATGAGCAGTTCTTC.

This clone appeared a few times. This rearrangement joins TRBV7-9 to TRBJ1-2; 7 bases fit TRBD1. Per germline, CDR1 SEHNR and CDR2 FQNEAQ (reference sequence). J gave up 1 base and V 4 bases, and 12 bases lay outside the gene matches. The CDR3 spans 17 residues. CDR3 sequence (DNA): TGTGCCAGCAGCTCTTCCCGGTGGGGACAGAGTAACTATGGCTACACCTTC. Protein sequence: CASSSSRWGQSNYGYTF.